These 2 T cell receptor beta chains came from one sample sequenced in a study of blood T cell repertoires in COVID-19. The method was immunoSEQ multiplex PCR; TCRdb's version includes in-frame clones alone and lacks a portion of them. The repertoire consists of about 84,000 clones, with approximately 86% occurring once and the leading ten covering approximately 28%. Sequencing input: peripheral blood. These receptors all come from a woman older than 75 with acute or convalescent COVID-19.

V gene TRBV5-1 combines with J gene TRBJ2-7, with TRBD2 matching over 7 bases. Germline-derived CDR1 and CDR2 are SGHRS and YFSETQ. The CDR3 has 13 amino acids. With 7 bases clipped from V and 4 bases from J, the junction kept 8 bases outside the gene matches. The CDR3 is CASGAGRGYEQYF. The CDR3 DNA reads TGCGCCAGCGGAGCGGGACGGGGATACGAGCAGTACTTC.

V gene TRBV4-3 combines with J gene TRBJ1-1; 11 bases agree with TRBD1. V dropped 0 bases and J dropped 5; count of bases not matched to a gene: 8. In germline, CDR1 is LGHNA, CDR2 YSLEER. This CDR3 is built from 17 residues. The DNA for the CDR3 is TGCGCCAGCAGCCAAGAAGTAGGACAGGGGGCAAAAACTGAAGCTTTCTTT. Residues: CASSQEVGQGAKTEAFF.